A selection of T cell receptor beta chains follows, all from one sample in a study of blood T cells in healthy people across ages. TCRdb re-derived calls from the 5' RACE reads in MiXCR, one entry per CDR3 protein. The sample has 800,000 to 950,000 distinct CDR3 sequences, 29% seen once. Another study also made use of these data, one on T cells of mothers and their children.

Sequencing was done on a sample of blood. The receptors were gathered from a woman in her thirties or forties in good health. CDR3s include the opening cysteine and the closing phenylalanine or tryptophan. The order of the fields is CDR3 DNA, CDR3 protein, V gene, clone size, J gene, D gene, CDR3 length. A D gene is named only where the DNA matches it firmly. Clone sizes are given selectively: once, few, many, or a class where the clone is expanded.

DNA: TGTGCCAGCAGAGAAACAGGGGCAGGGGCCAACGTCCTGACTTTC
CDR3: CASRETGAGANVLTF
V: TRBV5-6
size: few
J: TRBJ2-6
D: TRBD1
length: 15

DNA: TGTGCCAGCAGCTTAGGGGATGGCGGGGGGGCCCGATCATTAGAGCAGTTCTTC
CDR3: CASSLGDGGGARSLEQFF
V: TRBV7-9
size: many
J: TRBJ2-1
D: TRBD2
length: 18

DNA: TGTGCCAGCAGCGACACCGGGACAGGGGCCTACGAGCAGTACTTC
CDR3: CASSDTGTGAYEQYF
V: TRBV27
size: many
J: TRBJ2-7
D: TRBD1
length: 15

DNA: TGTGCCAGCAGTTCTCGTCCGGGAACTTTTATCTCTGGGGCCAACGTCCTGACTTTC
CDR3: CASSSRPGTFISGANVLTF
V: TRBV27
size: NA
J: TRBJ2-6
D: NA
length: 19

DNA: TGTGCCAGCAGTTTAGGGGGGACCGCAGATACGGAATATTTT
CDR3: CASSLGGTADTEYF
V: TRBV12-3/TRBV12-4
size: NA
J: TRBJ2-3
D: NA
length: 14

DNA: TGTGCCAGCAGTCCCCCCGGCAGGGGTTCACAAGAGACCCAGTACTTC
CDR3: CASSPPGRGSQETQYF
V: TRBV14
size: few
J: TRBJ2-5
D: NA
length: 16

DNA: TGCAGTAAAACCACAGATACGCAGTATTTT
CDR3: CSKTTDTQYF
V: TRBV20-1
size: few
J: TRBJ2-3
D: NA
length: 10

DNA: TGTGCCAGCAGTTACGGTTGGACGTATAGACCTTCCGAGCAGTACTTC
CDR3: CASSYGWTYRPSEQYF
V: TRBV6-2/TRBV6-3
size: NA
J: TRBJ2-7
D: NA
length: 16

DNA: TGTGCCTGGAGTCAGGGACCCTATGGGGGCTACACCTTC
CDR3: CAWSQGPYGGYTF
V: TRBV30
size: NA
J: TRBJ1-2
D: NA
length: 13

DNA: TGTGCCAGCTCACTCTCGACAGCCTACGAGCAGTACTTC
CDR3: CASSLSTAYEQYF
V: TRBV18
size: NA
J: TRBJ2-7
D: NA
length: 13

DNA: TGTGCCAGCAGCTCCCGGGACAGGGGCCACTACACCTTC
CDR3: CASSSRDRGHYTF
V: TRBV7-2
size: NA
J: TRBJ1-2
D: TRBD1
length: 13

DNA: TGTGCCAGCAGTTACTCGCCAGCGGGGGGAACAGATACGCAGTATTTT
CDR3: CASSYSPAGGTDTQYF
V: TRBV6-5
size: few
J: TRBJ2-3
D: TRBD2
length: 16

DNA: TGTGCCAGCAGTGAATGGGGGATGGGCATCGGTACGCAGTATTTT
CDR3: CASSEWGMGIGTQYF
V: TRBV25-1
size: NA
J: TRBJ2-3
D: NA
length: 15

DNA: TGTGCTAGCAGCCCCGGGACAGAGACAGATACGCAGTATTTT
CDR3: CASSPGTETDTQYF
V: TRBV7-7
size: many
J: TRBJ2-3
D: TRBD1
length: 14

DNA: TGTGCCAGCAGTTCCACAGGGGACCCTACCTCCCGTGAAGCTTTCTTT
CDR3: CASSSTGDPTSREAFF
V: TRBV28
size: NA
J: TRBJ1-1
D: TRBD1
length: 16

DNA: TGCGCCAGCAGCTACCAGGGGGAAGATACGCAGTATTTT
CDR3: CASSYQGEDTQYF
V: TRBV5-1
size: many
J: TRBJ2-3
D: TRBD1
length: 13

DNA: TGTGCCGGCGCCACAGGACTAGGCTCCTACAATGAGCAGTTCTTC
CDR3: CAGATGLGSYNEQFF
V: TRBV6-5
size: few
J: TRBJ2-1
D: TRBD2
length: 15

DNA: TGTGCCAGCAGCCCCGGTGGAGCTAGCGGGTACAATGAGCAGTTCTTC
CDR3: CASSPGGASGYNEQFF
V: TRBV14
size: few
J: TRBJ2-1
D: TRBD2
length: 16

DNA: TGTGCCACCAGCAGAGAAACGGACAGGGAGTATCCAGAGACCCAGTACTTC
CDR3: CATSRETDREYPETQYF
V: TRBV15
size: NA
J: TRBJ2-5
D: TRBD1
length: 17

DNA: TGTGCCAGCAAGGGGACAGGGGTGAACATGAGCTCTGGAAACACCATATATTTT
CDR3: CASKGTGVNMSSGNTIYF
V: TRBV2
size: few
J: TRBJ1-3
D: TRBD1
length: 18

DNA: TGCAGGGCTAGCCGACAGGTTCGGGAGCAGTTCTTC
CDR3: CRASRQVREQFF
V: TRBV20-1
size: few
J: TRBJ2-1
D: NA
length: 12

DNA: TGTGCCAGCAGCGTAGACACTTACTATGGCTACACCTTC
CDR3: CASSVDTYYGYTF
V: TRBV9
size: NA
J: TRBJ1-2
D: NA
length: 13

DNA: TGTGCCAGCAGCCCCTCGGCCCGGGGGACTGAAGCTTTCTTT
CDR3: CASSPSARGTEAFF
V: TRBV9
size: NA
J: TRBJ1-1
D: NA
length: 14

DNA: TGTGCCAGCAGCTTAGGGTCGGCAGGGGGAGGCTCCTACGAGCAGTACTTC
CDR3: CASSLGSAGGGSYEQYF
V: TRBV7-8
size: few
J: TRBJ2-7
D: NA
length: 17

DNA: TGCGCCAGCAGCCCCTGGACACCATCGAACACTGAAGCTTTCTTT
CDR3: CASSPWTPSNTEAFF
V: TRBV5-1
size: NA
J: TRBJ1-1
D: NA
length: 15

DNA: TGCAGCGTTGAAGCGGGGGTTCACCAAGAGACCCAGTACTTC
CDR3: CSVEAGVHQETQYF
V: TRBV29-1
size: few
J: TRBJ2-5
D: NA
length: 14

DNA: TGCGCCAGCAGCTTGGTCCCAGGACAGGGCAGCGTGTACGAGCAGTACTTC
CDR3: CASSLVPGQGSVYEQYF
V: TRBV5-1
size: NA
J: TRBJ2-7
D: TRBD1
length: 17

DNA: TGTGCCAGCAGGTCCGGGGGGGGATTACAGCCCCAGCATTTT
CDR3: CASRSGGGLQPQHF
V: TRBV28
size: NA
J: TRBJ1-5
D: NA
length: 14

DNA: TGTGCCAGCAGTGGGTGGAGGGGAGCCTACAATGAGCAGTACTTC
CDR3: CASSGWRGAYNEQYF
V: TRBV2
size: NA
J: TRBJ2-7
D: NA
length: 15

DNA: TGCAGTGCTAACCGGCCGGAGACATTCGGCAATCAGCCCCAGCATTTT
CDR3: CSANRPETFGNQPQHF
V: TRBV20-1
size: many
J: TRBJ1-5
D: NA
length: 16

DNA: TGTGCCAGCAGCTTTAATAGGCAAACCAATGAGCAGTTCTTC
CDR3: CASSFNRQTNEQFF
V: TRBV7-2
size: many
J: TRBJ2-1
D: NA
length: 14

DNA: TGTGCCAGCAGTGAGAAATTGGCAGGCTATGGCTACACCTTC
CDR3: CASSEKLAGYGYTF
V: TRBV25-1
size: NA
J: TRBJ1-2
D: NA
length: 14

DNA: TGTGCCAGCAGCCGCGGGGACAGCGCCTATGGCTACACCTTC
CDR3: CASSRGDSAYGYTF
V: TRBV7-9
size: few
J: TRBJ1-2
D: TRBD1
length: 14

DNA: TGTGCCAGCAGCCGGTCCCCACAGGGTGGAAACACTGAAGCTTTCTTT
CDR3: CASSRSPQGGNTEAFF
V: TRBV7-2
size: few
J: TRBJ1-1
D: NA
length: 16

DNA: TGTGCCAGCAGTTTAAGTCCGGGGGAAAGACTGTTTTTT
CDR3: CASSLSPGERLFF
V: TRBV27
size: few
J: TRBJ1-4
D: NA
length: 13

DNA: TGTGCCAGTAGTGGACAGGGTTTGATGAACGAGCAGTACTTC
CDR3: CASSGQGLMNEQYF
V: TRBV19
size: NA
J: TRBJ2-7
D: TRBD1
length: 14

DNA: TGTGCCAGCAGCCTCGGGAGATGGGGGGAGAGCGATCTCTATGGCTACACCTTC
CDR3: CASSLGRWGESDLYGYTF
V: TRBV7-2
size: NA
J: TRBJ1-2
D: NA
length: 18

DNA: TGTGCCATCAGTGACATGGGAAGAGGAAGCCACAATGAGCAGTTCTTC
CDR3: CAISDMGRGSHNEQFF
V: TRBV10-3
size: few
J: TRBJ2-1
D: NA
length: 16

DNA: TGTGCCAGCAGTTTGGACACGAACACCGGGGAGCTGTTTTTT
CDR3: CASSLDTNTGELFF
V: TRBV5-1
size: NA
J: TRBJ2-2
D: NA
length: 14

DNA: TGTGCCAGCAGGCACCTTTCTGAAGCTTTCTTT
CDR3: CASRHLSEAFF
V: TRBV12-3/TRBV12-4
size: NA
J: TRBJ1-1
D: NA
length: 11

DNA: TGTGCCAGCAGTACGATTGAGGTACCAGGTACGCAGTATTTT
CDR3: CASSTIEVPGTQYF
V: TRBV28
size: NA
J: TRBJ2-3
D: NA
length: 14